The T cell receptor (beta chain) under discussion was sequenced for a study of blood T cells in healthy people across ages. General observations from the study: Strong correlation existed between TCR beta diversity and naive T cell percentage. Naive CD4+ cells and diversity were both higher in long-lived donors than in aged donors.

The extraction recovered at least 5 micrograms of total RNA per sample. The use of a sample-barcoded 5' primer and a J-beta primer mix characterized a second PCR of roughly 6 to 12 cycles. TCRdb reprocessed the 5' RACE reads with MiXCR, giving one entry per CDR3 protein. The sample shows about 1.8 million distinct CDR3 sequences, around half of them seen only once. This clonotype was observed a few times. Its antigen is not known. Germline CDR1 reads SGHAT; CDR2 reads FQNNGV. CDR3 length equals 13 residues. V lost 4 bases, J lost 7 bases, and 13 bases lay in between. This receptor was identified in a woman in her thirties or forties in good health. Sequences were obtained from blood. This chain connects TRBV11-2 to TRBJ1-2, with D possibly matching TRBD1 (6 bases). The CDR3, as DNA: TGTGCCAGCAGCTACGGCAGGGGCGGTGGCTACACCTTC. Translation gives CASSYGRGGGYTF. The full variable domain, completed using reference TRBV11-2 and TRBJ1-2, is EAGVAQSPRYKIIEKRQSVAFWCNPISGHATLYWYQQILGQGPKLLIQFQNNGVVDDSQLPKDRFSAERLKGVDSTLKIQPAKLEDSAVYLCASSYGRGGGYTFGSGTRLTVV.